This T cell receptor beta chain came from a study of type 1 and type 2 diabetes patients. CDR1 is LNHDA, CDR2 SQIVND, per germline (reference sequence). Trimming removed 4 bases from V and 4 bases from J; junction bases left unmatched: 5. This CDR3 comprises 14 residues. Genomic DNA was the PCR template. Multiplex PCR with 30 forward and 13 reverse primers amplified the TCR beta CDR3. One entry per CDR3 protein results from TCRdb running MiXCR on the multiplex PCR reads. The sample has under 300,000 distinct CDR3 sequences, approximately 45% seen once. Sequencing was done on a sample of peripheral blood mononuclear cells (PBMCs). This clonotype was obtained from a man aged 18 to 29 with type 2 diabetes. The genes are TRBV19 and TRBJ1-1; TRBD1 aligns across 8 bases. As DNA, the CDR3 is TGTGCCAGTAGTAAGGGACAGGTGGGCACTGAAGCTTTCTTT. Translation gives CASSKGQVGTEAFF.